Given below is one T cell receptor (beta chain) in context. This clonotype was counted many times. There is no known antigen for this receptor. No much larger clonotype is one base removed from it; base qualities were not supplied. cDNA was synthesized by template-switch 5'RACE using a primer carrying a 10-nucleotide random unique molecular identifier by which each TCR transcript was tagged. Over 180 million TCR-beta sequences, covering 15-18 subjects, were produced in each sequencing run. The RNeasy kit was used to extract total RNA. TCR-beta VDJ regions were amplified with primers for the TCR constant region and the 5'RACE anchor, using the KAPA Real-time Library Amplification kit. Sample indexes and Illumina adaptors were added in a first PCR, and a second PCR then increased library yield. After purification with Ampure beads, the TCR product of roughly 650 bp was size-selected on a 2% E-gel SizeSelection system. Before pooling, library quality was assessed on a Bioanalyzer, concentration was determined with Qubit, and library quantification was performed with the Kapa Library Quantification kit. Paired-end 2 x 150 bp sequencing of the libraries was performed on an Illumina HiSeq 2500. To increase sequence diversity, about 24-32% phiX was spiked into each library pool. In the source study's methods: Quality-filtered reads were processed with the UMI-based MiGEC pipeline, and over 90% of raw TCR sequences were removed by the MiGEC pipeline during error correction. IMGT germline references were used for alignment of VDJ genes, and clonotypes were defined by a unique CDR3 amino acid sequence together with V-J genes. Clonal expansion, Shannon diversity and CDR3 relatedness (CalcPairwiseDistances, ClusterSamples) were evaluated with VDJtools, and phylogenetic trees were built with CLCbio workbench. Clones with at least 8 unique UMIs were defined as expanded, with this threshold being based on coefficient-of-variation modelling across technical triplicates. TCRdb ran its own pipeline on the public reads, namely fastp trimming at Q25 and MiXCR clone calling, and kept in-frame beta chains. For every CDR3 protein sequence, its rows merge into one entry that carries the most common genes and DNA. The V and J calls, along with clone size, are taken from TCRdb and not from the paper's own processing. This sample comprises about 99,000 distinct CDR3 sequences, roughly 10% of them detected only once. Around 3.3% of the sample is held by the ten biggest clonotypes.

The data are from a study of neurological immune-mediated disorders (dated by TCRdb to the late 2010s). Looking at the study overall: The study compared peripheral blood TCR-beta repertoires of HTLV-I-associated myelopathy (HAM/TSP) patients, multiple sclerosis patients and healthy controls using UMI-based sequencing. The 95 to 120 TCR-beta libraries covered PBMC samples along with longitudinal samples, technical triplicates, and paired sorted CD4+ and CD8+ T-cell subsets. Longitudinal HAM/TSP donors and healthy donors each had 3 time-points at intervals of about 3-45 months. The cohort was made up of approximately 71 subjects, consisting of some 14 HAM/TSP patients, around 35 multiple sclerosis patients and 20 healthy controls.

The paper's findings and limits, for the study overall: The highest TCR clonal expansion was observed in HAM/TSP patients, whereas the lowest was observed in MS patients, even when compared with healthy controls. No identical CDR3 amino acid sequences were shared among expanded clones across subjects, suggesting private TCR-beta repertoires in all groups.

The sample's time point label, decoded: longitudinal time-point 3. Libraries from unsorted PBMCs were made from 2 million PBMCs kept in RNAlater at -80 degrees C until RNA extraction. Peripheral blood was subjected to Ficoll-Hypaque density gradient centrifugation to isolate PBMCs, which were then cryopreserved in liquid nitrogen. CDR1 and CDR2 are read off the germline V gene as SGHRS and YFSETQ. Reading from cysteine to phenylalanine, the CDR3 counts 14 amino acids. The kept DNA is CDR3 alone, 42 bases in frame from the first base. V is clipped by 3 bases and J by 6 bases, and the sequence between their germline boundaries is 14 bases long.

The V gene is TRBV5-1 and the J gene is TRBJ2-3; the best D guess is TRBD2, with 5 bases matching. Sequencing was done on a sample of PBMCs. The sequence came from a female donor with HTLV-1-associated myelopathy (HAM/TSP). The CDR3 here reads CASSSASPTDTQYF. The nucleotide sequence is given as TGCGCCAGCAGCTCAGCTAGCCCGACGGATACGCAGTATTTT.